This TCR beta chain comes out of a study of blood T cell repertoires in COVID-19. Background on the study: Sources were T cells, B-cell-depleted T cells, or PBMCs; the material itself was cDNA or gDNA.

Germline V lookup: CDR1 MNHEY, CDR2 SMNVEV (reference sequence). The J segment lost 2 bases and the V segment lost 3 bases, leaving 2 bases of the junction unmatched. This CDR3 has 14 amino acids. In the authors' methods: Estimation of nucleated cell counts was performed using reference gene primer amplification. Generated by immunoSEQ multiplex PCR, the TCRdb table keeps only in-frame clones and is missing some. V and J calls and clone size come straight from that table; D and trimming were deduced from the DNA. There are around 50,000 clones in the sample; 75% to 95% occur only once, and 6.4% lies in the top ten.

The receptor was isolated from a man between 65 and 80 years old with active COVID-19. The gene calls are TRBV27 and TRBJ2-5, with 8 bases that match TRBD1. Sequencing used peripheral blood. Here the CDR3 DNA reads TGTGCCAGCAGTTTGAGACAGGGGCAAGAGACCCAGTACTTC. It codes for CASSLRQGQETQYF.